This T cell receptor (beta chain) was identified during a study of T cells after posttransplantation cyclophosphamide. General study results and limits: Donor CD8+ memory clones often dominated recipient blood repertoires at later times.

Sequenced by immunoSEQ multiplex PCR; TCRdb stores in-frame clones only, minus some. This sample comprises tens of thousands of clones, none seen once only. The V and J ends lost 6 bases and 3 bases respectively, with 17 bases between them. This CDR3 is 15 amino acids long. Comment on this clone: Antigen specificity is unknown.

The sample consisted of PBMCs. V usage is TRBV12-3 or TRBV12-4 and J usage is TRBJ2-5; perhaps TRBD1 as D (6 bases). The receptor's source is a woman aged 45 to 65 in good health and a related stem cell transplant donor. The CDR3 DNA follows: TGTGCCAGCAGCCCTCCTGGGACAAATAAAGAGACCCAGTACTTC. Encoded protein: CASSPPGTNKETQYF.